These 9 T cell receptor beta chains came from one sample sequenced in a study of blood T cell repertoires in COVID-19. Repertoires were generated with immunoSEQ multiplex PCR, while TCRdb's copy carries only in-frame clones and drops some. The repertoire includes fewer than 300,000 clones, 85% of them detected once, and 2.5% sits in the top ten. The sequencing sample was made of PBMCs or T cells enriched from blood (not recorded which). The receptors here all came from a woman aged 45-65 years who had recovered from COVID-19.

CDR3 in amino acids: CASSSYGGQGEKLFF. The CDR3 nucleotides read TGTGCCAGCAGCTCTTATGGGGGACAGGGAGAAAAACTGTTTTTT. The chain recombines TRBV7-9 with TRBJ1-4; 9 bases match TRBD1. V lost 4 bases to trimming and J lost 8 bases; unmatched junction nucleotides: 8. Germline values: CDR1 SEHNR, CDR2 FQNEAQ (reference sequence). The CDR3 runs 15 residues.

The chain links TRBV27 to TRBJ2-3; no clear D gene. Germline values: CDR1 MNHEY, CDR2 SMNVEV (reference sequence). The CDR3 consists of 13 residues. Trimming removed 2 bases from V and 0 bases from J, with 3 bases in between. The CDR3 sequence is CASSLASTDTQYF. DNA for the CDR3: TGTGCCAGCAGTTTAGCGAGCACAGATACGCAGTATTTT.

The chain employs TRBV16 and TRBJ1-2; D is unclear. The CDR3 covers 11 residues. Germline CDR1 is KGHSY and CDR2 is FQNENV. The ends were cut back, 1 base at V and 8 bases at J, with 5 bases in the middle. CDR3 sequence reads: CASSQYSGYTF. The CDR3 bases are TGTGCCAGCAGCCAATACTCGGGCTACACCTTC.

The chain is built from TRBV7-9 and TRBJ1-3, with a tentative D call TRBD1 (6 bases). Germline CDR1 and CDR2: SEHNR and FQNEAQ (reference sequence). Trimming cost V 6 bases and J 7 bases, with 22 bases left between them. The CDR3 has 16 amino acids. Written as DNA, the CDR3 is TGTGCCAGCAGTCCTCAAGCGGGGGCCTCGGGGAACACCATATATTTT. Protein: CASSPQAGASGNTIYF.

The rearrangement joins TRBV5-1 to TRBJ1-4; unclear D gene. V dropped 0 bases and J dropped 4 bases, with 7 bases sitting between them. This CDR3 has 14 residues. Germline lookup yields CDR1 SGHRS and CDR2 YFSETQ. The CDR3 nucleotides are TGCGCCAGCAGCTTGGCCGGAGGTAATGAAAAACTGTTTTTT. It codes for CASSLAGGNEKLFF. The full variable domain, in which reference TRBV5-1 and TRBJ1-4 provide the parts outside the CDR3, is KAGVTQTPRYLIKTRGQQVTLSCSPISGHRSVSWYQQTPGQGLQFLFEYFSETQRNKGNFPGRFSGRQFSNSRSEMNVSTLELGDSALYLCASSLAGGNEKLFFGSGTQLSVL.

The chain recombines TRBV29-1 with TRBJ2-5; TRBD1 aligns across 9 bases. Germline V lookup: CDR1 SQVTM, CDR2 ANQGSEA. CDR3 length: 14 amino acids. V shed 7 bases and J 5 bases; nucleotides not matched to a gene: 11. The DNA of the CDR3 is TGCAGCGCCCGTACAGGGGGCCTGTCGGAGACCCAGTACTTC. This sequence encodes CSARTGGLSETQYF. Full variable domain (remainder filled in from reference TRBV29-1 and TRBJ2-5): SAVISQKPSRDICQRGTSLTIQCQVDSQVTMMFWYRQQPGQSLTLIATANQGSEATYESGFVIDKFPISRPNLTFSTLTVSNMSPEDSSIYLCSARTGGLSETQYFGPGTRLLVL.

This rearrangement joins TRBV15 to TRBJ1-2; 7 bases fit TRBD1. Germline lookup yields CDR1 LNHNV and CDR2 YYDKDF (reference sequence). The CDR3 is 15 amino acids. With V trimmed by 4 bases and J by 3 bases, 8 bases remained unmatched. The CDR3 is CATSTRQGGYYGYTF. CDR3 bases: TGTGCCACCAGCACGCGACAGGGCGGATACTATGGCTACACCTTC.

The gene calls are TRBV5-1 and TRBJ2-7; 8 bases agree with TRBD2. J lost 4 bases, V lost 4 bases, and 10 bases had no gene match. This CDR3 is built from 15 residues. CDR1 is SGHRS, CDR2 YFSETQ, per germline. The CDR3 bases are TGCGCCAGCAGCCCGCCGGGAGGGGGAGAGTACGAGCAGTACTTC. Protein: CASSPPGGGEYEQYF.

The gene calls are TRBV4-1 and TRBJ2-5; TRBD2 is a possible D gene (5 bases). CDR1 is MGHRA and CDR2 is YSYEKL in the germline V gene. The V gene lost 1 base and the J gene lost 6 bases, with 12 bases spanning the gap. This CDR3 is 14 amino acids long. Here the CDR3 DNA reads TGCGCCAGCAGCCAAGGGAGAGGGTCGCAGACCCAGTACTTC. The encoded protein is CASSQGRGSQTQYF.